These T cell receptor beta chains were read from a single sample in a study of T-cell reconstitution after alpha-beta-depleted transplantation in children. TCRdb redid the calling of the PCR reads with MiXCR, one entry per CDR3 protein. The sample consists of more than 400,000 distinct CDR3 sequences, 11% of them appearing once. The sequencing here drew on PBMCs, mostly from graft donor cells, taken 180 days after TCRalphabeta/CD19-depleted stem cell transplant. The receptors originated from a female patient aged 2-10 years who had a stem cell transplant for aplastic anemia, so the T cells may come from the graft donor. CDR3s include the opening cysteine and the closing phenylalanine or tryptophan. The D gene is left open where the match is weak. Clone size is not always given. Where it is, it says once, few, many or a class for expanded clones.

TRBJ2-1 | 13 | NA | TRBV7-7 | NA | TGTGCCAGCAGCTTAGACCCTCTCAGTGAGCAGTTCTTC | CASSLDPLSEQFF
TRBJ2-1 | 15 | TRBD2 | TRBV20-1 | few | TGCAGTGCCCTACCCCCTAGCGGGAGTTGGAGTGAGCAGTTCTTC | CSALPPSGSWSEQFF
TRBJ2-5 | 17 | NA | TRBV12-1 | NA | TGTGCCAGCAGCGTAGAACAGGGCCAGGTTGGCCAAGAGACCCAGTACTTC | CASSVEQGQVGQETQYF
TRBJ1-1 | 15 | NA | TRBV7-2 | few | TGTGCCAGCAGCTTAATGCAGGACCAGAACACTGAAGCTTTCTTT | CASSLMQDQNTEAFF
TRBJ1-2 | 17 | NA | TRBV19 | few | TGTGCCACCCAGTTTGTCCACGCGCAGGTCTCTAACTATGGCTACACCTTC | CATQFVHAQVSNYGYTF
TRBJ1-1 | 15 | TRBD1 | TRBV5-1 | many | TGCGCCAGCAGCAGAGGAGGGACAGGGGTTCCTGAAGCTTTCTTT | CASSRGGTGVPEAFF
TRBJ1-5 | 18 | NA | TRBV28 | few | TGTGCCAGCAGTTTGTGGGACATCCAAAAACGAGGCAATCAGCCCCAGCATTTT | CASSLWDIQKRGNQPQHF
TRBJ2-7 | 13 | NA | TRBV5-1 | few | TGCGCCAGCAGCCCCCAGGGCCCCCCAGAGCAGTACTTC | CASSPQGPPEQYF
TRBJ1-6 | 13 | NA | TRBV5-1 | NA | TGCGCCAGCAGCAACAACAAGAATTCACCCCTCCACTTT | CASSNNKNSPLHF
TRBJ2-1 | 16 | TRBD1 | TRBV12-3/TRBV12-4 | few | TGTGCCAGCAGCCGGAGGGGACAGGGGGCCTACAATGAGCAGTTCTTC | CASSRRGQGAYNEQFF
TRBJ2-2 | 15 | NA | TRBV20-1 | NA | TGCAGTGCTAGAGGGCTAGCGGAGGGGGGTGGGGAGCTGTTTTTT | CSARGLAEGGGELFF
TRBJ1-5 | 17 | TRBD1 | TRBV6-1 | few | TGTGCCAGCAAGCCGGGACAGGGCCGTTATAGCAATCAGCCCCAGCATTTT | CASKPGQGRYSNQPQHF
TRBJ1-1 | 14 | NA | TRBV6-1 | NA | TGTGCCAGCAGCCCTCAGGGGCCCAACACTGAAGCTTTCTTT | CASSPQGPNTEAFF
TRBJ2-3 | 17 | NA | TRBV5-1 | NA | TGCGCCAGCAGCTTGGATAAGTGGGGCGTCAGCCAAGATACGCAGTATTTT | CASSLDKWGVSQDTQYF
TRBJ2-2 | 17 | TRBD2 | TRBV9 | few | TGTGCCAGCAGCGTAGTTCGCGGGAGGCCGAACACCGGGGAGCTGTTTTTT | CASSVVRGRPNTGELFF
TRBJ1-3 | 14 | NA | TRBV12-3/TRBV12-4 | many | TGTGCCAGCACCTGGTCCCTCGTTGGAAACACCATATATTTT | CASTWSLVGNTIYF
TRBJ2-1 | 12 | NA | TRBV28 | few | TGTGCCAGCAGTTTATTGGGCTATGAGCAGTTCTTC | CASSLLGYEQFF
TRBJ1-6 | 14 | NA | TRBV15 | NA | TGTGCCACCAGCAGAAAAACAGGGAGCTCACCCCTCCACTTT | CATSRKTGSSPLHF
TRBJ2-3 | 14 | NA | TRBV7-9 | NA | TGTGCCAGCAGCCCCCAGACTCGCACAGATACGCAGTATTTT | CASSPQTRTDTQYF
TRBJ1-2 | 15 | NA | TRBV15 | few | TGTGCCACCAGCAGAGATCGGAGGGCGGGCTATGGCTACACCTTC | CATSRDRRAGYGYTF
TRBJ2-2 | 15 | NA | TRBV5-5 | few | TGTGCCAGCAGCTTGATCCCCAGGAACACCGGGGAGCTGTTTTTT | CASSLIPRNTGELFF
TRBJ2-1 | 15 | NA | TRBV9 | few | TGTGCCAGCAGCGTAGCCTCGACGGAATACAATGAGCAGTTCTTC | CASSVASTEYNEQFF
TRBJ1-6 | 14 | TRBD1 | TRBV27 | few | TGTGCCAGCAGAACCGGACAGGCACGATCACCCCTCCACTTT | CASRTGQARSPLHF
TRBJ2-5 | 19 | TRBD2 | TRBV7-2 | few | TGTGCCAGCAGCTTAGCCAGAGCTTCTAGCGGGAGGGTACAAGAGACCCAGTACTTC | CASSLARASSGRVQETQYF
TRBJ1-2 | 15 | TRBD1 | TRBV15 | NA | TGTGCCACCAGCAGAGTGACAGGGGGTGGATTTGGCTACACCTTC | CATSRVTGGGFGYTF
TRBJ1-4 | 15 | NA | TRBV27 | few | TGTGCCAGCAGTCCTTTAGGTACAACTAATGAAAAACTGTTTTTT | CASSPLGTTNEKLFF
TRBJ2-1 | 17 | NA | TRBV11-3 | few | TGTGCCAGCAGCTTAGATAGGGCGATACAATCCTACAATGAGCAGTTCTTC | CASSLDRAIQSYNEQFF
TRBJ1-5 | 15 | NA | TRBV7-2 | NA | TGTGCCAGCAGCTTTCGGGGCAGTTCCAATCAGCCCCAGCATTTT | CASSFRGSSNQPQHF
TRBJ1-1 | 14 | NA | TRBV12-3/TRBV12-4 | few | TGTGCCAGCAGTTCATCAGGGTATTTAACTGAAGCTTTCTTT | CASSSSGYLTEAFF
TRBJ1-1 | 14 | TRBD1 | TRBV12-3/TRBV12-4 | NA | TGTGCCAGCAGCCCACAGGGGGCGAGGGCTGAAGCTTTCTTT | CASSPQGARAEAFF
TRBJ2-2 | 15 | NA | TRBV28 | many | TGTGCCAGCAGCCCAATGACTCGGGGAGTGGGTGAATTGTTTTTT | CASSPMTRGVGELFF
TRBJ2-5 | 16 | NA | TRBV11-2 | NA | TGTGCCAGCAGCTTAGGGGGGTCGGGGCCAGAAGAGACCCAGTACTTC | CASSLGGSGPEETQYF
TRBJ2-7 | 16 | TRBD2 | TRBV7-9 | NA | TGTGCCAGCAGCCCCCCCCTAGCGGGAGGAAACCACGAGCAGTACTTC | CASSPPLAGGNHEQYF
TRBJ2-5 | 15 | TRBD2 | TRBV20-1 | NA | TGCAGTGCTAGAGAAGGAAGCGGGACTCAAGAGACCCAGTACTTC | CSAREGSGTQETQYF
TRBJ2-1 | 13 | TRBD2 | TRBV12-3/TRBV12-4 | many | TGTGCCAGCAGTTTAGCTAGAGCGGGGAAGCAGTTCTTC | CASSLARAGKQFF